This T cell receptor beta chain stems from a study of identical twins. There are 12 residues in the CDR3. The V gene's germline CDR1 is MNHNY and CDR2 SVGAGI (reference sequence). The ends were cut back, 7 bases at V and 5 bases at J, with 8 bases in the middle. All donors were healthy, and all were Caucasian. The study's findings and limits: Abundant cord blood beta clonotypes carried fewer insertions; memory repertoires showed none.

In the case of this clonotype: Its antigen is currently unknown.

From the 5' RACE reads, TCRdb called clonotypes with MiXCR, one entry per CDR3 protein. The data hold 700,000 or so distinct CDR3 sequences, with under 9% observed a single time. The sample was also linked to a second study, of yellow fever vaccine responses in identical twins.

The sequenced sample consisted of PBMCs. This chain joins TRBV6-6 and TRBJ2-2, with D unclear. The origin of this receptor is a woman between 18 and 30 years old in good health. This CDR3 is CASTIGTGELFF. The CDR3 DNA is TGTGCCAGCACTATAGGAACCGGGGAGCTGTTTTTT.